Listed here are 8 T cell receptor beta chains from one sample, sequenced in a study of memory CD4+ T cells and cytomegalovirus serostatus (dated by TCRdb to the late 2010s). Single viable CD3+CD4+CD8-CD45RO+ cells were sorted as memory CD4+ T cells on a FACSAria II. Library generation was performed with the immunoSEQ multiplex PCR assay. This immuneACCESS table, as held by TCRdb, lists in-frame sequences with V and J called but not all clones. Of the missing ones, under half trace to an unresolved V gene in checked studies; the others have no known cause. This sample lists about 52,000 clones; over 70% were detected once. Jointly, the top ten make up 1.5% to 2% of the sample. The sequenced sample consisted of memory CD4+ T cells from blood. The receptors shown here come from an adult in good health and CMV-seropositive.

V is TRBV2 and J is TRBJ1-1, with TRBD1 as a possible D gene (5 bases). This CDR3 region has 15 residues. V was trimmed by 4 bases and J by 0 bases, leaving 12 bases between them. Germline CDR1 reads SNHLY; CDR2 reads FYNNEI. The CDR3 loop is CASSVEGLLNTEAFF. The CDR3, as DNA: TGTGCCAGCAGTGTGGAGGGACTGTTGAACACTGAAGCTTTCTTT. Full variable domain (missing parts from reference TRBV2 and TRBJ1-1): EPEVTQTPSHQVTQMGQEVILRCVPISNHLYFYWYRQILGQKVEFLVSFYNNEISEKSEIFDDQFSVERPDGSNFTLKIRSTKLEDSAMYFCASSVEGLLNTEAFFGQGTRLTVV.

The table lists this clone with a few counts. J is TRBJ1-2 and V is TRBV6-5, with 8 bases identical to TRBD1. Germline V gene sequence: CDR1 MNHEY, CDR2 SVGAGI. The CDR3 is 13 amino acids. V trimming: 0 bases; J trimming: 8 bases; junction bases outside the gene matches: 2. The DNA of the CDR3 is TGTGCCAGCAGTTACTCGACAGGGGTAGGCTACACCTTC. It translates to CASSYSTGVGYTF.

This rearrangement joins TRBV5-1 to TRBJ2-6; D is unclear. The CDR3 runs to 17 residues. V lost 4 bases, J lost 4 bases, and 18 bases lay in between. Germline V CDR1 and CDR2: SGHRS, YFSETQ. The CDR3 sequence: CASSVDRVSRGANVLTF. CDR3 DNA sequence: TGCGCCAGCAGCGTGGACCGGGTTAGTCGAGGGGCCAACGTCCTGACTTTC.

V and J are TRBV10-3 and TRBJ1-1; D not resolved. V was cut by 0 bases and J by 0 bases, with 8 bases left in between. Germline CDR1 reads ENHRY; CDR2 reads SYGVKD. This CDR3 contains 15 residues. The CDR3 nucleotides read TGTGCCATCAGTGAGTCGTTTCAGATGAACACTGAAGCTTTCTTT. This sequence encodes CAISESFQMNTEAFF.

V is TRBV28 and J is TRBJ1-5, with TRBD1 as a possible D gene (6 bases). Per the germline V gene, CDR1 is MDHEN and CDR2 is SYDVKM. This CDR3 has 15 amino acids. Between the trimmed V and J ends, which lost 6 bases and 7 bases, there was a span of 19 bases. CDR3 coding DNA: TGTGCCAGCAGACTCCGGGACACCGGAGTGCAGCCCCAGCATTTT. Translated, it gives CASRLRDTGVQPQHF.

V and J are TRBV29-1 and TRBJ1-2, with a weak D call TRBD1 (5 bases). V lost 4 bases to trimming and J lost 4 bases, with 10 bases between them. The CDR3 runs 12 residues. Germline CDR1 and CDR2: SQVTM and ANQGSEA. The CDR3 is CSVAGGSYGYTF. The CDR3 nucleotides are TGCAGCGTTGCTGGGGGTAGCTATGGCTACACCTTC.

This sequence joins TRBV29-1 and TRBJ1-1, with 10 bases lining up with TRBD1. The junction had 9 bases not matched to a gene; V was cut back by 4 bases and J by 7 bases. The CDR3 is 14 residues long. Germline V gene sequence: CDR1 SQVTM, CDR2 ANQGSEA. CDR3 sequence reads: CSVAQGQGVNEAFF. CDR3 DNA sequence: TGCAGCGTTGCCCAAGGACAGGGGGTAAATGAAGCTTTCTTT. The whole variable domain, filled in from reference TRBV29-1 and TRBJ1-1, reads SAVISQKPSRDICQRGTSLTIQCQVDSQVTMMFWYRQQPGQSLTLIATANQGSEATYESGFVIDKFPISRPNLTFSTLTVSNMSPEDSSIYLCSVAQGQGVNEAFFGQGTRLTVV.

The rearrangement uses TRBV2 and TRBJ2-1; the D is unclear. The germline V and J ends were trimmed by 7 bases and 3 bases, with 10 bases remaining between them. Germline V gene sequence: CDR1 SNHLY, CDR2 FYNNEI. The CDR3 length is 13 residues. The CDR3 DNA follows: TGTGCCAGCAAGGAGACACTCTACAATGAGCAGTTCTTC. This encodes CASKETLYNEQFF.